The rows below give T cell receptor beta chains drawn from one sample of a study of T cells after yellow fever vaccination. A single record per CDR3 protein comes from TCRdb applying MiXCR to the 5' RACE reads. The sample yields roughly 520,000 distinct CDR3 sequences, about a fifth seen once. Sequenced material: PBMCs, taken 21 days after the first yellow fever vaccination. These receptors all come from a man aged 18 to 35 who received the YFV17D yellow fever vaccine. Each CDR3 is given with its conserved first and last residue. D genes are given only for firm matches. Clone size, where shown, is once, few, many, or a class for clones that have expanded.

>TRBJ2-2|-|TRBV7-3|few
CASSPRSGNTGELFF
TGTGCCAGCAGCCCCCGGTCAGGGAACACCGGGGAGCTGTTTTTT
>TRBJ2-5|-|TRBV6-5|-
CASSYSGGSQETQYF
TGTGCCAGCAGTTACTCGGGGGGATCACAAGAGACCCAGTACTTC
>TRBJ2-1|-|TRBV10-3|few
CAISGETSAQYNEQFF
TGTGCCATCAGTGGGGAGACTAGTGCCCAATACAATGAGCAGTTCTTC
>TRBJ2-2|TRBD1|TRBV6-1|-
CASSEPGQGAGELFF
TGTGCCAGCAGTGAACCGGGACAGGGGGCGGGGGAGCTGTTTTTT
>TRBJ2-2|TRBD2|TRBV24-1|few
CATSDPGRGYNGELFF
TGTGCCACCAGTGATCCGGGGAGGGGTTATAACGGGGAGCTGTTTTTT
>TRBJ1-2|-|TRBV20-1|-
CSARVKGGYGYTF
TGCAGTGCTAGAGTTAAGGGCGGCTATGGCTACACCTTC
>TRBJ1-5|-|TRBV24-1|-
CATSDLKGQPQHF
TGTGCCACCAGTGATTTGAAGGGCCAGCCCCAGCATTTT
>TRBJ2-2|TRBD2|TRBV7-2|-
CASSFQRGGRTGELFF
TGTGCCAGCAGCTTCCAGCGGGGGGGCCGGACCGGGGAGCTGTTTTTT
>TRBJ1-2|-|TRBV6-5|-
CASSYSFSVRYGYTF
TGTGCCAGCAGTTACTCGTTTTCCGTCCGGTATGGCTACACCTTC
>TRBJ1-1|-|TRBV6-5|few
CASSYGQSNTEAFF
TGTGCCAGCAGTTACGGGCAGTCGAACACTGAAGCTTTCTTT
>TRBJ2-3|-|TRBV5-1|few
CASSSDLISTDTQYF
TGCGCCAGCAGCTCAGACCTAATTAGCACAGATACGCAGTATTTT
>TRBJ2-1|-|TRBV6-1|few
CASRIRFSYNEQFF
TGTGCCAGCAGAATCCGATTCTCCTACAATGAGCAGTTCTTC
>TRBJ2-1|-|TRBV28|few
CASSFQGSEQFF
TGTGCCAGCAGTTTCCAGGGGAGTGAGCAGTTCTTC
>TRBJ2-2|-|TRBV5-1|once
CASSPTGIKVGELFF
TGCGCCAGCAGCCCTACAGGGATTAAGGTCGGGGAGCTGTTTTTT
>TRBJ2-1|TRBD2|TRBV19|-
CASRRTSGGVYYNEQFF
TGTGCCAGTAGGAGGACTAGCGGGGGGGTATATTACAATGAGCAGTTCTTC
>TRBJ2-3|-|TRBV11-2|-
CASSSEWITQYF
TGTGCCAGCAGCTCAGAATGGATTACGCAGTATTTT
>TRBJ2-3|-|TRBV7-9|few
CASSHSKGRGTDTQYF
TGTGCCAGCAGCCACAGCAAGGGTAGGGGCACAGATACGCAGTATTTT
>TRBJ2-4|TRBD2|TRBV5-1|-
CASSLYGGKDKNIQYF
TGCGCCAGCAGCTTGTACGGGGGGAAGGACAAAAACATTCAGTACTTC
>TRBJ2-2|-|TRBV4-1|-
CASSQGDIAGELFF
TGCGCCAGCAGCCAAGGGGACATCGCCGGGGAGCTGTTTTTT
>TRBJ2-7|-|TRBV10-2|few
CASLDSYEQYF
TGCGCCAGCTTGGACTCCTACGAGCAGTACTTC
>TRBJ2-4|-|TRBV9|-
CASSVAGGLGGIQYF
TGTGCCAGCAGCGTAGCCGGGGGGCTAGGAGGGATTCAGTACTTC
>TRBJ2-2|-|TRBV19|once
CASSIPENTGELFF
TGTGCCAGTAGTATACCCGAAAACACCGGGGAGCTGTTTTTT
>TRBJ2-5|-|TRBV29-1|few
CSVVRNQETQYF
TGCAGCGTCGTTCGTAACCAAGAGACCCAGTACTTC
>TRBJ1-2|-|TRBV5-1|few
CASSLEPKNYGYTF
TGCGCCAGCAGCTTGGAACCAAAAAACTATGGCTACACCTTC
>TRBJ2-7|-|TRBV7-2|-
CASSSDPGPWEQYF
TGTGCCAGCAGCTCAGACCCGGGGCCTTGGGAGCAGTACTTC
>TRBJ1-1|TRBD1|TRBV12-3/TRBV12-4|-
CASSLGTGILTEAFF
TGTGCCAGCAGTTTAGGGACAGGGATACTAACTGAAGCTTTCTTT
>TRBJ2-3|-|TRBV7-2|few
CASSLGGGLEDTQYF
TGTGCCAGCAGCTTAGGTGGGGGCCTGGAAGATACGCAGTATTTT
>TRBJ2-3|TRBD2|TRBV7-3|-
CASSPGLAGATDTQYF
TGTGCCAGCAGCCCGGGACTAGCGGGGGCCACAGATACGCAGTATTTT
>TRBJ2-5|-|TRBV7-6|many
CASSLHGEETQYF
TGTGCCAGCAGCTTACACGGTGAAGAGACCCAGTACTTC
>TRBJ2-4|-|TRBV6-2/TRBV6-3|few
CASINPPGSIQYF
TGTGCCAGCATCAACCCCCCAGGGAGCATTCAGTACTTC
>TRBJ2-2|TRBD2|TRBV7-3|few
CASSLFGSGAAGELFF
TGTGCCAGCAGCTTATTCGGTAGCGGGGCGGCCGGGGAGCTGTTTTTT
>TRBJ1-6|TRBD1|TRBV20-1|-
CSAPGTGGTKVDSPLHF
TGCAGTGCTCCCGGGACAGGGGGAACTAAAGTGGATTCACCCCTCCACTTT
>TRBJ1-2|TRBD1|TRBV29-1|once
CSVEAGTGNGYTF
TGCAGCGTTGAAGCCGGGACAGGGAATGGCTACACCTTC
>TRBJ1-3|-|TRBV15|-
CATSRLVAGNTIYF
TGTGCCACCAGCAGACTAGTGGCCGGAAACACCATATATTTT
>TRBJ1-3|TRBD1|TRBV7-8|-
CASSLGQGVGNTIYF
TGTGCCAGCAGCTTGGGACAGGGTGTTGGAAACACCATATATTTT
>TRBJ2-5|TRBD1|TRBV11-2|few
CASSSRQGPHKVQETQYF
TGTGCCAGCAGCTCCCGACAGGGGCCCCACAAAGTCCAAGAGACCCAGTACTTC
>TRBJ2-3|-|TRBV4-3|many
CASSQAPGPDTQYF
TGCGCCAGCAGCCAAGCCCCAGGCCCAGATACGCAGTATTTT
>TRBJ2-3|-|TRBV6-5|-
CASIYSIGTTDTQYF
TGTGCCAGCATTTACAGTATAGGTACGACAGATACGCAGTATTTT
>TRBJ2-2|-|TRBV12-5|few
CASGTLRGGASLHTGELFF
TGTGCTAGTGGAACGCTGAGGGGGGGAGCGTCCCTTCACACCGGGGAGCTGTTTTTT
>TRBJ2-1|-|TRBV11-2|few
CASSTKPIGGYFSYNEQFF
TGTGCCAGCAGCACCAAACCAATCGGGGGTTACTTCTCCTACAATGAGCAGTTCTTC
>TRBJ1-4|-|TRBV10-3|-
CAIARSDNEKLFF
TGTGCCATCGCCCGATCGGATAATGAAAAACTGTTTTTT
>TRBJ2-5|-|TRBV6-2/TRBV6-3|few
CASSYQESGTPQQETQYF
TGTGCCAGCAGTTACCAAGAGTCCGGGACGCCCCAACAAGAGACCCAGTACTTC
>TRBJ2-5|TRBD1|TRBV5-1|-
CASGPGQGVETQYF
TGCGCCAGCGGACCGGGACAGGGAGTGGAGACCCAGTACTTC
>TRBJ2-1|-|TRBV12-3/TRBV12-4|-
CASSLGFHEQFF
TGTGCCAGCAGTTTAGGTTTCCACGAGCAGTTCTTC
>TRBJ2-2|-|TRBV7-2|many
CASRVLSGDTGELFF
TGTGCCAGCAGAGTACTTAGCGGAGACACCGGGGAGCTGTTTTTT
>TRBJ1-2|-|TRBV6-2/TRBV6-3|few
CASTLDPYTGIDGYTF
TGTGCCAGCACTCTCGACCCCTATACAGGGATCGATGGCTACACCTTC
>TRBJ1-2|TRBD1|TRBV5-1|few
CASSPNPGTEFNYGYTF
TGCGCCAGCAGCCCAAATCCCGGGACAGAATTTAACTATGGCTACACCTTC
>TRBJ2-7|-|TRBV6-2/TRBV6-3|few
CASSSIFDASYEQYF
TGTGCCAGCAGTTCTATTTTCGACGCTTCCTACGAGCAGTACTTC
>TRBJ2-2|-|TRBV7-2|-
CASRHRVAGELFF
TGTGCCAGCAGGCACAGGGTAGCCGGGGAGCTGTTTTTT
>TRBJ2-1|-|TRBV5-4|few
CASSLVEYNEQFF
TGTGCCAGCAGCTTGGTAGAGTACAATGAGCAGTTCTTC
>TRBJ1-6|TRBD1|TRBV20-1|-
CSARGRTGSSPLHF
TGCAGTGCTAGAGGCCGGACAGGGAGTTCACCCCTCCACTTT
>TRBJ1-2|TRBD1|TRBV6-1|-
CASTPGQGVYGYTF
TGTGCCAGCACCCCCGGACAGGGGGTCTATGGCTACACCTTC
>TRBJ1-3|-|TRBV4-1|few
CASSKLGLSGNTIYF
TGCGCCAGCAGCAAACTGGGACTCTCTGGAAACACCATATATTTT
>TRBJ1-1|-|TRBV12-3/TRBV12-4|many
CASSPLGGRNTEAFF
TGTGCCAGCAGTCCTCTGGGGGGCAGGAACACTGAAGCTTTCTTT